This T cell receptor beta chain was identified in a study of blood T cell repertoires in COVID-19. Looking at the study overall: The origin of the acute and convalescent COVID-19 samples was the United States, Italy and Spain.

Participants were aged roughly 18 to 95 years, lived in about 26 US areas, and enrolled virtually. Participant reports of clinical history set cohort assignment. V lost 6 bases to trimming and J lost 5 bases, with 13 bases between them. Germline V gene lookup returns CDR1 SNHLY and CDR2 FYNNEI. This CDR3 region has 14 residues. In the study's own analysis: It was from reference gene primer amplification that nucleated cell counts were estimated. The assay was immunoSEQ multiplex PCR, and TCRdb's table has in-frame clones only and misses some. The V and J calls and clone size come from that table; D and trimming were worked out from the DNA. Here the sample spans some 410,000 clones, 88% being singletons.

The V gene is TRBV2, the J gene TRBJ1-4; TRBD1 might be the D (6 bases). The specimen was PBMCs or T cells enriched from blood (not recorded which). This receptor was obtained from a woman aged 30 to 39 with acute COVID-19. CDR3 bases: TGTGCCAGCAGACCGGACAGCCCGAATGAAAAACTGTTTTTT. The encoded protein is CASRPDSPNEKLFF.